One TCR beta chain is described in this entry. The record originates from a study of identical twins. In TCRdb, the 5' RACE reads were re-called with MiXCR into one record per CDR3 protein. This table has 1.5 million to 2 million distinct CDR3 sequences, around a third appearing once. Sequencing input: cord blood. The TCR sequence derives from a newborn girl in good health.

The CDR3 reads CASSPIGSSGGTDTQYF. Written as DNA, the CDR3 is TGTGCCAGCAGCCCGATCGGCTCTAGCGGGGGGACAGATACGCAGTATTTT. The rearrangement joins TRBV7-9 to TRBJ2-3, with 11 bases matching TRBD2. Germline values: CDR1 SEHNR, CDR2 FQNEAQ (reference sequence). Trimming removed 5 bases from V and 3 bases from J; junction bases left unmatched: 10. The CDR3 contains 17 residues.